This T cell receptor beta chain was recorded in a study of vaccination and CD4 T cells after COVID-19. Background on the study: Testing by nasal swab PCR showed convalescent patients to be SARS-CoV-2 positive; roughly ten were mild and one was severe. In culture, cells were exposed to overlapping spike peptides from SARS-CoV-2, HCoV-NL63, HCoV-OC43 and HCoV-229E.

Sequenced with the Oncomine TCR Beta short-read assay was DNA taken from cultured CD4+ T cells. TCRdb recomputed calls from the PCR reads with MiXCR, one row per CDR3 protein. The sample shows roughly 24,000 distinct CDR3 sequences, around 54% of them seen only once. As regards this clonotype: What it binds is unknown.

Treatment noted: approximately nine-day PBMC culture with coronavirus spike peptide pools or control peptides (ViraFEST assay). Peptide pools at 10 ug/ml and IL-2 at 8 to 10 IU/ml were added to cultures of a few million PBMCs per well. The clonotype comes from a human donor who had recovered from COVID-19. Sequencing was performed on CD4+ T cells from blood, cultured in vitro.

CDR3 protein: CASSFAKTSGVDEQYF. For the CDR3, the DNA is TGTGCCAGCAGCTTCGCGAAGACTAGCGGGGTCGACGAGCAGTACTTC. The chain combines TRBV7-9 with TRBJ2-7, with 11 positions matching TRBD2. This CDR3 has 16 residues. The germline V gene has CDR1 SEHNR and CDR2 FQNEAQ (reference sequence). The junction had 9 bases not matched to a gene; V was cut back by 3 bases and J by 5 bases. Based on the CDR3 plus reference TRBV7-9 and TRBJ2-7, the full variable domain is DTGVSQNPRHKITKRGQNVTFRCDPISEHNRLYWYRQTLGQGPEFLTYFQNEAQLEKSRLLSDRFSAERPKGSFSTLEIQRTEQGDSAMYLCASSFAKTSGVDEQYFGPGTRLTVT.